This T cell receptor beta chain derives from a study of blood T cell repertoires in COVID-19. In the study overall: The cDNA or gDNA used as material had been derived from T cells, B-cell-depleted T cells, or PBMCs.

Germline V CDR1 and CDR2: SGHAT, FQNNGV. With V trimmed by 3 bases and J by 4 bases, 3 bases remained unmatched. The CDR3 loop spans 13 amino acids. Per the original data handling: By means of reference gene primer amplification, nucleated cell counts were estimated. Here immunoSEQ multiplex PCR was the method, and the copy in TCRdb shows in-frame clones only, minus some. The V and J calls and clone size come from that table; D and trimming were worked out from the DNA. The sample carries 130,000 or so clones, roughly 88% recorded once. The sample taken for sequencing was peripheral blood. The origin of this receptor is a man aged 70-80 years with active COVID-19. The V gene is TRBV11-2, the J gene TRBJ2-7; TRBD2 agrees at 7 bases. The CDR3 bases are TGTGCCAGCAGCTTGTTGGGAGGGTACGAGCAGTACTTC. Translation: CASSLLGGYEQYF.